The 19 T cell receptor beta chains presented below share a single source sample, sequenced in a study of blood T cell repertoires in COVID-19 (dated by TCRdb to about 2020). Library preparation used the immunoSEQ multiplex PCR assay. What TCRdb holds here is the immuneACCESS table cut down to in-frame rearrangements. Part of the clones is not present; checked against another copy, under half of the missing clones reflect an unresolved V gene, and the others are unexplained. The sample records more than 80,000 clones, approximately 86% of which are singletons. The ten most abundant clones make up approximately 2.8% of the sample. The source material was peripheral blood. The receptors were sampled from an elderly woman with COVID-19, enrolled during active disease.

This rearrangement joins TRBV7-6 to TRBJ2-5, with 9 bases that match TRBD2. This CDR3 has 17 amino acids. With V trimmed by 2 bases and J by 3 bases, 10 bases remained unmatched. CDR1 SGHVS and CDR2 FNYEAQ come from the germline V gene. CDR3 region: CASSLISGGKGKETQYF. CDR3 DNA sequence: TGTGCCAGCAGCTTAATCAGCGGGGGGAAGGGGAAAGAGACCCAGTACTTC.

The chain combines TRBV3-1 (or the pseudogene TRBV3-2) with TRBJ1-1; unclear D gene. Germline V gene sequence: CDR1 LGHDT, CDR2 YNNKEL (reference sequence). Trimming took off 8 bases at V and 1 base at J, with 17 bases between the two ends. This CDR3 comprises 15 residues. The CDR3 region has the DNA TGTGCCAGCTCGGGGTATCGAGAGGCGAACACTGAAGCTTTCTTT. Amino acids: CASSGYREANTEAFF.

The rearrangement joins TRBV19 to TRBJ1-1, with 7 positions matching TRBD1. J gave up 4 bases and V 5 bases, and 7 bases lay outside the gene matches. Germline CDR1 LNHDA, CDR2 SQIVND (reference sequence). The CDR3 sequence is 14 residues long. CDR3 amino acids: CASSQTGSLTEAFF. CDR3 coding DNA: TGTGCCAGTAGTCAGACAGGGTCTCTCACTGAAGCTTTCTTT.

The rearrangement uses TRBV6-1 and TRBJ2-1; possible D gene TRBD2, 7 bases. The CDR3 has 16 residues. The germline CDR1 and CDR2 sequences are MNHNS and SASEGT. Trimming removed 3 bases at V and 9 bases at J, with 21 bases between. The CDR3 DNA sequence: TGTGCCAGCAGTGAGGTGGAGATAGGGGGGGTCGCTGAGCAGTTCTTC. This sequence encodes CASSEVEIGGVAEQFF.

This clone was seen only a few times. This chain joins TRBV7-8 and TRBJ1-6; D might be TRBD1 (6 bases). V was clipped by 7 bases and J by 1 base, with 23 bases between them. CDR3 size: 19 residues. The germline gives CDR1 SGHVS, CDR2 FQNEAQ. Written as DNA, the CDR3 is TGTGCCAGCACCCCCGTGGGGGCAAAATTTGGTTCCTATAATTCACCCCTCCACTTT. Translated: CASTPVGAKFGSYNSPLHF.

The J gene is TRBJ1-5, the V gene TRBV6-5; 8 bases agree with TRBD1. After removal of 5 bases from V and 8 bases from J, the junction contained 11 bases not matched to a gene. CDR1 and CDR2 (germline): MNHEY, SVGAGI. The CDR3 sequence is 15 residues long. CDR3 sequence: CASSPRTGIGKPQHF. The CDR3 coding sequence is TGTGCCAGCAGTCCCCGGACAGGGATCGGGAAGCCCCAGCATTTT.

In DNA form, the CDR3 reads TGTGCCAGCAGCATAACACCCAGGGGCGGGGGTACTGAAGCTTTCTTT. This gives the protein CASSITPRGGGTEAFF. This chain links TRBV21-1 with TRBJ1-1. TRBV21-1 counts as a pseudogene. CDR3 size: 16 residues.

This clone was detected a few times. The V call is TRBV30, the J call TRBJ1-1; 10 bases are shared with TRBD1. V was clipped by 3 bases and J by 3 bases; unmatched bases: 7. This CDR3 is built from 15 residues. Germline-derived CDR1 and CDR2 are GTSNPN and SVGIG (reference sequence). The CDR3 reads CAWRNRGTGDTEAFF. CDR3 nucleotide sequence: TGTGCCTGGAGAAACCGAGGGACAGGGGACACTGAAGCTTTCTTT.

This chain links TRBV2 with TRBJ2-5; no reliable D call. Germline CDR1 is SNHLY and CDR2 is FYNNEI. There are 11 residues in the CDR3. Trimming removed 4 bases at V and 5 bases at J, with 5 bases between. CDR3 DNA: TGTGCCAGCAGTGTTATTGAGACCCAGTACTTC. It codes for CASSVIETQYF.

CDR3 in DNA: TGTGCCAGCTCACAACTACAGGGTTGGGAGACCCAGTACTTC. This sequence encodes CASSQLQGWETQYF. The chain recombines TRBV18 with TRBJ2-5, with a weak D call TRBD1 (6 bases). The germline V gene has CDR1 KGHSH and CDR2 LQKENI. This CDR3 is 14 amino acids long. The V and J ends lost 4 bases and 5 bases respectively, with 14 bases between them.

This chain uses TRBV4-1 with TRBJ2-7; 12 nucleotides align to TRBD2. The CDR3 totals 17 residues. Trimming cost V 4 bases and J 2 bases; bases outside gene matches: 9. The V gene's germline CDR1 is MGHRA and CDR2 YSYEKL. CDR3 residues: CASSPSDTSGRPYEQYF. The CDR3 nucleotides are TGCGCCAGCAGCCCCTCGGATACTAGCGGGAGGCCCTACGAGCAGTACTTC.

The sample holds one count of this clone. The rearrangement links TRBV27 to TRBJ2-2; TRBD2 matches 14 bases. V was pared by 7 bases and J by 6 bases, with 10 bases of the junction left unmatched. The CDR3 contains 17 residues. Looked up from germline, CDR1 is MNHEY and CDR2 is SMNVEV (reference sequence). The CDR3 bases are TGTGCCAGCACCCCGGGACTAGCGGGAGTTCGGGCCGGGGAGCTGTTTTTT. Amino acids: CASTPGLAGVRAGELFF.

This clone has only a few counts. The chain recombines TRBV7-2 with TRBJ1-1; D gene uncertain. CDR1 SGHTA and CDR2 FQGNSA come from the germline V gene. The CDR3 totals 14 residues. V lost 1 base to trimming and J lost 4 bases, with 10 bases between them. The CDR3: CASSLEMVGTEAFF. CDR3 coding DNA: TGTGCCAGCAGCTTAGAAATGGTCGGCACTGAAGCTTTCTTT.

The chain combines TRBV9 with TRBJ2-2; TRBD1 aligns across 10 bases. The J segment lost 4 bases and the V segment lost 2 bases, leaving 8 bases of the junction unmatched. This CDR3 has 17 residues. Germline values: CDR1 SGDLS, CDR2 YYNGEE. The CDR3 loop is CASSVNPGTGATGELFF. Written as DNA, the CDR3 is TGTGCCAGCAGCGTTAATCCCGGGACAGGGGCCACCGGGGAGCTGTTTTTT.

The V call is TRBV5-1, the J call TRBJ2-1, with 7 bases matching TRBD1. The germline CDR1 and CDR2 sequences are SGHRS and YFSETQ. Trimming at V came to 4 bases and at J to 10 bases, leaving 11 bases not matched to a gene. CDR3 length: 14 residues. For the CDR3, the DNA is TGCGCCAGCAGCCATGGGGGCCCCAGGGGGGAGCAGTTCTTC. Translating gives CASSHGGPRGEQFF.

J is TRBJ1-1 and V is TRBV4-1; 9 nucleotides match TRBD1. The germline V gene has CDR1 MGHRA and CDR2 YSYEKL. The CDR3 is 19 residues long. Trimming took 3 bases from V and 3 from J; bases not matched to a gene: 17. The CDR3 coding sequence is TGCGCCAGCAGCCACGGGGGAGGGACAGGGAGAAAAGGGGACACTGAAGCTTTCTTT. Protein: CASSHGGGTGRKGDTEAFF.

The chain joins TRBV7-2 to TRBJ1-2, with TRBD1 identical over 8 bases. This CDR3 is 16 amino acids long. With V trimmed by 0 bases and J by 0 bases, 3 bases remained unmatched. CDR1 is SGHTA and CDR2 is FQGNSA in the germline V gene. The CDR3 sequence: CASSLATGGSNYGYTF. The CDR3 DNA is TGTGCCAGCAGCTTAGCAACAGGGGGATCTAACTATGGCTACACCTTC.

A single count supports this clone. This sequence joins TRBV5-5 and TRBJ1-1; perhaps TRBD1 as D (6 bases). Between the trimmed V and J ends, which lost 6 bases and 3 bases, there was a span of 15 bases. The CDR3 runs to 14 residues. The germline CDR1 and CDR2 sequences are SGHKS and YYEKEE (reference sequence). The CDR3 DNA follows: TGTGCCAGCAACAAGGACAGTGGTTACACTGAAGCTTTCTTT. Protein: CASNKDSGYTEAFF.

V usage is TRBV10-3 and J usage is TRBJ1-3; TRBD1 matches at 7 bases. This CDR3 comprises 15 residues. CDR1 is ENHRY, CDR2 SYGVKD, per germline. The junction had 1 base not matched to a gene; V was cut back by 2 bases and J by 0 bases. The CDR3 protein is CAISEGQVSGNTIYF. CDR3 nucleotides: TGTGCCATCAGTGAGGGACAGGTCTCTGGAAACACCATATATTTT.